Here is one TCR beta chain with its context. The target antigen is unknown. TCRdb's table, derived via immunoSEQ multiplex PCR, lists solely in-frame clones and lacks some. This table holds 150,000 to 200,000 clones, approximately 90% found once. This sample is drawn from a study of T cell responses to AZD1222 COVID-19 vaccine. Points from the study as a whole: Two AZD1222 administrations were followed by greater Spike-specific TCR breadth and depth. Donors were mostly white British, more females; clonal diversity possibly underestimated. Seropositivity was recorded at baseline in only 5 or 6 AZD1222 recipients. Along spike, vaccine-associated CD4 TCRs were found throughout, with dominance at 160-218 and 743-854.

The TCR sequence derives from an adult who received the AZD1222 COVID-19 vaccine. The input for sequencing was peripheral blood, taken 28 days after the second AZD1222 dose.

The CDR3 reads CASSMGTVSGELFF. The CDR3 nucleotides are TGTGCCAGCAGTATGGGGACAGTGTCCGGGGAGCTGTTTTTT. J is TRBJ2-2 and V is TRBV25-1, with 7 bases matching TRBD1. CDR3 length equals 14 residues. Germline values: CDR1 MGHDK, CDR2 SYGVNS. Unmatched junction bases numbered 6, after V lost 5 bases and J lost 6 bases.